Described below is a single T cell receptor beta chain sequence and its context. What it binds is unknown. A read error may produce the germline difference seen at one junction end. This entry belongs to a study of regulatory T cells in long-lasting Graves disease. Overall study context: Graves' patients with a new diagnosis had received antithyroid drugs under 3 months.

This sample's time point: newly diagnosed GD, antithyroid drugs for less than 3 months. Scientists built the TCR library using RNA that was extracted from PBMCs. Notes on the study in general: Shared public clonotypes totalled 2,741 in persistent patients, compared with roughly 970 in new patients.

The CDR3 consists of 17 residues. Germline V gene data show CDR1 as SNHLY and CDR2 as FYNNEI. CDR3-region Arm-PCR and iRepertoire HTBI primers produced the TCR beta libraries. In the study's own analysis: Identification of gene segments yielded 60 to 80 TRBV and about 15 TRBJ across samples. Each CDR3 protein is one row after TCRdb ran MiXCR on the multiplex PCR reads. For this entry, the V and J calls and clone size follow TCRdb and not the study's own pipeline. The repertoire has 420,000 or so distinct CDR3 sequences, around 17% of them found once; the top ten carry about 25%. This sample also appeared in a second study, on T cells in Graves' hyperthyroidism and ophthalmopathy. As that report states: TCR CDR3 regions were first amplified by RT-PCR with HTBI primers.

V is TRBV2 and J is TRBJ2-5; tentative D call: TRBD1 (5 bases). Sequenced material: peripheral blood mononuclear cells (PBMCs), taken at new diagnosis, from a patient treated with antithyroid drugs. The receptor comes from a young woman with Graves disease. CDR3 nucleotide sequence: TGTGCCACCAGTGATCCGGAGTACGACAGAAGAAAAGAGACCCAGTACTTC. As protein: CATSDPEYDRRKETQYF.